This T cell receptor (beta chain) stems from a study of blood T cell repertoires in COVID-19. Overall study context: Spain, Italy and the United States supplied samples that represented acute and convalescent COVID-19. T cells, B-cell-depleted T cells, or PBMCs provided the cDNA or gDNA that served as material.

Trimming removed 6 bases at V and 4 bases at J, with 12 bases between. Germline V lookup: CDR1 MDHEN, CDR2 SYDVKM. This CDR3 has 14 residues. In the authors' methods: Estimated nucleated cell counts came from reference gene primer amplification. TCRdb's copy holds only in-frame clones and misses some; the assay was immunoSEQ multiplex PCR. Clone size and the V and J calls come from that table; the DNA yielded D and trimming. The repertoire consists of over 300,000 clones, with about 82% occurring once and the leading ten covering 1.5% to 2%. In its sample, this clone was seen once. Source material: peripheral blood. J is TRBJ1-4 and V is TRBV28; weak D call: TRBD1 (5 bases). The sequence derives from a woman aged 45-65 years with acute or convalescent COVID-19. The CDR3 bases are TGTGCCAGCAGCCAAGGGGCAGTTAATGAAAAACTGTTTTTT. Encoded protein: CASSQGAVNEKLFF. Full variable domain (rest looked up from reference TRBV28 and TRBJ1-4): DVKVTQSSRYLVKRTGEKVFLECVQDMDHENMFWYRQDPGLGLRLIYFSYDVKMKEKGDIPEGYSVSREKKERFSLILESASTNQTSMYLCASSQGAVNEKLFFGSGTQLSVL.